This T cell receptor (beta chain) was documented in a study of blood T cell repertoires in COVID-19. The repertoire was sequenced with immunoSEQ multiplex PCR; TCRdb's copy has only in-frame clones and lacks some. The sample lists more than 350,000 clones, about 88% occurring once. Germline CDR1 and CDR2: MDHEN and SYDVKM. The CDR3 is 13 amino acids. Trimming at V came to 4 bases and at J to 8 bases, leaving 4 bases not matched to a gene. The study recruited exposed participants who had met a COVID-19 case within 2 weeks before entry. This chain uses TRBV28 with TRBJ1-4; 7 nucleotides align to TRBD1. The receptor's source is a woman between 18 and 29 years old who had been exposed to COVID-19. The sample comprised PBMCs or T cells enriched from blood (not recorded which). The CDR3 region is CASSSGGREKLFF. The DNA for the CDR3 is TGTGCCAGCAGTTCAGGGGGACGCGAAAAACTGTTTTTT.